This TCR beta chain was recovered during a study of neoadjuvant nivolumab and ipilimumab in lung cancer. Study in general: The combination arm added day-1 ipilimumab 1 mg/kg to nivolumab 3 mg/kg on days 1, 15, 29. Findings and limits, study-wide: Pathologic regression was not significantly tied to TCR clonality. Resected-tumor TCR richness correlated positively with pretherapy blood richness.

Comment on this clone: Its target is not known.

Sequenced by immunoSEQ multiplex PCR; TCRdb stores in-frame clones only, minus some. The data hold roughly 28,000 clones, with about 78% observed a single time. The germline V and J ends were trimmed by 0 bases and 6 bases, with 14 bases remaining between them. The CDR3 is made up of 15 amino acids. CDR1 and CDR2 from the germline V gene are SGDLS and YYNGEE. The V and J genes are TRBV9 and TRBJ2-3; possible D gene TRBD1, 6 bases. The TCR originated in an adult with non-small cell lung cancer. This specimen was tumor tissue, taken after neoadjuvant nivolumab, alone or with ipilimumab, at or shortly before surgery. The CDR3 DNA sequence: TGTGCCAGCAGCGTAGGAACAGGGACGGGGGATACGCAGTATTTT. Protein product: CASSVGTGTGDTQYF.